This T cell receptor (beta chain) was identified in a study of Graves' ophthalmopathy and Graves' hyperthyroidism. The CDR3 is 14 amino acids. Germline V gene data show CDR1 as MNHEY and CDR2 as SVGAGI. With 4 bases clipped from V and 5 bases from J, the junction kept 3 bases outside the gene matches. Using RNA transcripts, the TCR beta CDR3 regions were amplified. RT-PCR in the first round used HTBI primers; a second-round multiplex PCR followed. Each CDR3 protein is one row after TCRdb ran MiXCR on the multiplex PCR reads. The profile shows hundreds of thousands of distinct CDR3 sequences, 35% to 45% of them singletons. This clonotype was seen a few times.

The sequencing sample was made of peripheral blood. The chain links TRBV6-5 to TRBJ2-5; 11 bases line up with TRBD1. This TCR came from an adult man with Graves' ophthalmopathy. The CDR3 DNA is TGTGCCAGCAGTTTGGACAGGGGGCTCGAGACCCAGTACTTC. It translates to CASSLDRGLETQYF.